The source of this TCR beta chain is a study of blood T cell repertoires in COVID-19. Study as a whole: Some COVID-19 samples were acute and others convalescent; all came from the United States, Italy and Spain.

J was trimmed by 6 bases and V by 5 bases; bases with no gene match: 9. This CDR3 has 15 residues. CDR1 is KGHDR, CDR2 SFDVKD, per germline. Original analysis: Quantification of nucleated cells was approximated via reference gene primer amplification. TCRdb's copy holds only in-frame clones and misses some; the assay was immunoSEQ multiplex PCR. Clonal size and the V and J genes are those of that table, whereas D and trimming came from the DNA. The data hold tens of thousands of clones, with around 90% observed a single time. The rearrangement links TRBV24-1 to TRBJ2-1; 7 bases are a match to TRBD1. The specimen sequenced was peripheral blood. The receptor's source is a man aged 50 or older with active COVID-19. In DNA, the CDR3 is TGTGCCACCAGTGTGGGAACAGGGGACGTCAATGAGCAGTTCTTC. It codes for CATSVGTGDVNEQFF.